Sequencing of this T cell receptor (beta chain) was carried out in a study of blood T cell repertoires in COVID-19. Study summary: Donors in the United States, Italy and Spain gave samples during acute or convalescent COVID-19.

The germline CDR1 and CDR2 sequences are LNHDA and SQIVND (reference sequence). J lost 2 bases, V lost 4 bases, and 7 bases had no gene match. The CDR3 is 16 amino acids. Authors' processing steps: The authors estimated nucleated cell counts from reference gene primer amplification. Data came from immunoSEQ multiplex PCR; TCRdb stores just in-frame clones and leaves some out. Clone size and the V and J calls come from that table; the DNA yielded D and trimming. The sample contains about 260,000 clones, approximately 82% of which appear only once. The gene calls are TRBV19 and TRBJ2-1, with 8 bases aligning to TRBD2. Sequenced: peripheral blood. The source is a woman at least 80 years old with acute or convalescent COVID-19. The CDR3 is CASSKTSGSPYNEQFF. CDR3 nucleotide sequence: TGTGCCAGTAGTAAAACGAGCGGGAGCCCCTACAATGAGCAGTTCTTC.